One and the same sample provided the 30 T cell receptor beta chains below, sequenced in a study of T cells in Graves' hyperthyroidism and ophthalmopathy. Researchers took RNA transcripts and amplified the TCR beta CDR3 regions from them. A set of HTBI primers served as the primers for a first-round RT-PCR of the TCR CDR3. TCRdb re-analysed the multiplex PCR reads in MiXCR, keeping a single row per CDR3 protein. The table has some 740,000 distinct CDR3 sequences, 13% to 15% seen once. Sample: blood. These receptors all come from a woman between 18 and 29 years old with Graves' hyperthyroidism.

The J gene is TRBJ2-5, the V gene TRBV18, with D possibly TRBD1 on 6 matching bases. V lost 6 bases, J lost 5 bases, and 16 bases lay in between. The CDR3 spans 14 residues. Germline CDR1 is KGHSH and CDR2 is LQKENI. The CDR3 DNA is TGTGCCAGCTCCCTCGGACAGTACGGGGAGACCCAGTACTTC. Its protein product is CASSLGQYGETQYF.

This clonotype was found once. DNA of the CDR3: TGTGCCGCAGGGGGAGACAGCTTGAACACTGAAGCTTTCTTT. It encodes CAAGGDSLNTEAFF. The chain employs TRBV6-1 and TRBJ1-1; 7 bases are a match to TRBD1. V dropped 11 bases and J dropped 0; count of bases not matched to a gene: 9. From germline, CDR1 is MNHNS and CDR2 SASEGT. The CDR3 is made up of 14 amino acids.

In this sample, this clonotype turned up a few times. The gene calls are TRBV7-3 and TRBJ1-6; D call uncertain. Germline assignment: CDR1 SGHTA and CDR2 FQGTGA. V was cut by 4 bases and J by 11 bases, with 0 bases left in between. CDR3 size: 9 residues. CDR3 nucleotide sequence: TGTGCCAGCAGCTCACCCCTCCACTTT. It codes for CASSSPLHF.

This clonotype was detected ten times or more. This sequence joins TRBV2 and TRBJ2-7, with D perhaps given as TRBD1 or TRBD2 (5 bases each). The CDR3 spans 16 residues. CDR1 is SNHLY, CDR2 FYNNEI, per germline. V dropped 0 bases and J dropped 0 bases, with 12 bases sitting between them. The CDR3 DNA reads TGTGCCAGCAGTGAAGCCCCGGGGCAATTCTCCTACGAGCAGTACTTC. It codes for CASSEAPGQFSYEQYF.

V is TRBV29-1 and J is TRBJ1-2; tentative D call: TRBD1 (5 bases). The CDR3 extends over 13 amino acids. Trimming removed 6 bases at V and 2 bases at J, with 13 bases between. Germline CDR1 SQVTM, CDR2 ANQGSEA. The CDR3 loop reads CSVLAEGNYGYTF. CDR3 DNA sequence: TGCAGCGTCTTGGCAGAGGGGAACTATGGCTACACCTTC.

Ten or more counts support this clonotype. This chain joins TRBV6-1 and TRBJ2-3; TRBD2 is a possible D gene (5 bases). CDR1 is MNHNS, CDR2 SASEGT, per germline. V lost 5 bases, J lost 0 bases, and 12 bases lay in between. The CDR3 consists of 15 residues. In DNA, the CDR3 is TGTGCCAGCAGTCCCCGGGGATCGAGCACAGATACGCAGTATTTT. It encodes CASSPRGSSTDTQYF.

The gene calls are TRBV5-5 and TRBJ2-1, with 12 bases identical to TRBD2. V shed 3 bases and J 6 bases; nucleotides not matched to a gene: 4. CDR1 is SGHKS and CDR2 is YYEKEE in the germline V gene (reference sequence). This CDR3 comprises 15 residues. The CDR3 is CASSSRTSGTNEQFF. The CDR3 nucleotides are TGTGCCAGCAGCTCGCGGACTAGCGGGACCAATGAGCAGTTCTTC.

The J gene is TRBJ2-3, the V gene TRBV27; tentative D call: TRBD1 (5 bases). Germline lookup yields CDR1 MNHEY and CDR2 SMNVEV (reference sequence). V dropped 5 bases and J dropped 8 bases, with 11 bases sitting between them. The CDR3 covers 12 residues. CDR3 amino acids: CASSLIQGTQYF. For the CDR3, the DNA is TGTGCCAGCAGTCTCATCCAGGGTACGCAGTATTTT.

This clonotype came up many times. V gene TRBV6-2 or TRBV6-3 combines with J gene TRBJ1-1; possibly TRBD1 for D (6 bases). The germline V gene has CDR1 MNHEY and CDR2 SVGEGT. V lost 6 bases and J lost 0, with 11 bases in between. This CDR3 spans 14 amino acids. The CDR3 DNA reads as TGTGCCAGCAGCCTCCCAGGGGTGAACACTGAAGCTTTCTTT. Translating gives CASSLPGVNTEAFF.

This clonotype was picked up many times. V usage is TRBV6-2 or TRBV6-3 and J usage is TRBJ1-6, with TRBD1 identical over 10 bases. This CDR3 comprises 17 residues. The trim removed 2 bases at V and 14 bases at J, leaving 15 bases unmatched. CDR1 and CDR2 (germline): MNHEY, SVGEGT. DNA of the CDR3: TGTGCCAGCAGTTACAAAACGACCGGGACAGGGGTGAGCACCCTCCACTTT. As protein: CASSYKTTGTGVSTLHF.

The chain links TRBV6-1 to TRBJ2-5; perhaps TRBD2 as D (5 bases). The length of the CDR3 is 16 residues. Trimming pared 5 bases from V and 4 bases from J, leaving 20 bases between. Germline assignment: CDR1 MNHNS and CDR2 SASEGT. CDR3 sequence: CASSPFTTRERETQYF. Here the CDR3 DNA reads TGTGCCAGCAGTCCCTTTACCACACGGGAACGAGAGACCCAGTACTTC.

About this clonotype itself: Since a much larger clone is just one base distant, this may be a read error. V and J are TRBV20-1 and TRBJ2-7; 12 bases line up with TRBD2. After removal of 5 bases from V and 2 bases from J, the junction contained 4 bases not matched to a gene. Germline-derived CDR1 and CDR2 are DFQATT and SNEGSKA (reference sequence). The CDR3 runs to 14 residues. In nucleotides, the CDR3 is TGCAGTGCTGGGACTAGCGGGCAGACCTACGAGCAGTACTTC. It specifies CSAGTSGQTYEQYF.

In its sample, this clonotype was seen many times. V usage is TRBV6-1 and J usage is TRBJ2-2; 10 nucleotides match TRBD2. This CDR3 is 13 amino acids long. Germline values: CDR1 MNHNS, CDR2 SASEGT. J was trimmed by 6 bases and V by 10 bases; bases with no gene match: 5. The CDR3 protein is CAIQREGSGELFF. The CDR3 DNA follows: TGTGCCATCCAGCGGGAGGGCTCCGGGGAGCTGTTTTTT.

This clonotype was observed at least ten times. The rearrangement joins TRBV29-1 to TRBJ2-1; TRBD1 matches 8 bases. The CDR3 extends over 13 amino acids. V shed 4 bases, J shed 4 bases, and the junction held 3 bases outside the gene matches. Looked up from germline, CDR1 is SQVTM and CDR2 is ANQGSEA. CDR3: CSVVTGGYNEQFF. The CDR3 DNA is TGCAGCGTTGTAACAGGGGGATACAATGAGCAGTTCTTC.

This sequence joins TRBV5-1 and TRBJ2-5; 7 positions match TRBD2. The germline V gene has CDR1 SGHRS and CDR2 YFSETQ. The CDR3 loop spans 16 amino acids. With V trimmed by 1 base and J by 2 bases, 8 bases remained unmatched. CDR3 DNA: TGCGCCAGCAGCTTGTCGATCCAGGGAGGGCAAGAGACCCAGTACTTC. Encoded protein: CASSLSIQGGQETQYF.

This clonotype was counted at least ten times. This rearrangement joins TRBV6-1 to TRBJ2-7; 12 bases fit TRBD2. The CDR3 extends over 16 amino acids. The ends lost 5 bases at V and 4 bases at J; junction bases unmatched: 9. Germline lookup yields CDR1 MNHNS and CDR2 SASEGT. This CDR3 is CASSYVPSGRVYEQYF. CDR3 DNA: TGTGCCAGCAGTTACGTTCCTAGCGGGAGGGTATACGAGCAGTACTTC.

The J gene is TRBJ1-5, the V gene TRBV6-1, with a weak D call TRBD1 (5 bases). The CDR3 totals 16 residues. The germline V and J ends were trimmed by 7 bases and 3 bases, with 19 bases remaining between them. CDR1 is MNHNS and CDR2 is SASEGT in the germline V gene. The CDR3 protein is CASILFRDLFNQPQHF. As DNA, the CDR3 is TGTGCCAGCATTCTTTTCCGGGACCTCTTCAATCAGCCCCAGCATTTT.

Only a few counts were recorded for this clonotype. The chain joins TRBV5-1 to TRBJ2-7; 8 bases are shared with TRBD2. Unmatched junction bases numbered 9, after V lost 0 bases and J lost 4 bases. The CDR3 length is 16 residues. Germline CDR1 SGHRS, CDR2 YFSETQ. The CDR3 region is CASSLAMSGSPYEQYF. CDR3 in DNA: TGCGCCAGCAGCTTGGCGATGAGCGGGAGTCCATACGAGCAGTACTTC.

This clonotype was picked up many times. V usage is TRBV7-3 and J usage is TRBJ2-3; 9 nucleotides align to TRBD2. The junction had 5 bases not matched to a gene; V was cut back by 6 bases and J by 4 bases. CDR3 length equals 14 residues. CDR1 SGHTA and CDR2 FQGTGA come from the germline V gene. The CDR3 coding sequence is TGTGCCAGCAGAGGTAGCGGGAGCGCAGATACGCAGTATTTT. This sequence encodes CASRGSGSADTQYF.

The CDR3 sequence is CASTRRAGELFF. CDR3 DNA: TGTGCCAGCACCCGACGGGCCGGGGAGCTGTTTTTT. The chain uses TRBV9 and TRBJ2-2; unclear D gene. CDR1 and CDR2 from the germline V gene are SGDLS and YYNGEE. The CDR3 loop spans 12 amino acids. With 6 bases removed from V and 6 bases from J, the gap between germline ends came to 9 bases.

This clonotype was seen many times. The chain joins TRBV7-9 to TRBJ2-2, with D unclear. The germline CDR1 and CDR2 sequences are SEHNR and FQNEAQ (reference sequence). Trimming took off 1 base at V and 8 bases at J, with 5 bases between the two ends. The CDR3 runs 12 residues. The CDR3 nucleotides are TGTGCCAGCAGCTTAGGTTCTGGGGAGCTGTTTTTT. This translates into CASSLGSGELFF.

For the CDR3, the DNA is TGTGCCAGCAGCCCCGGGACACCCATCGGCTTCAATGAGCAGTTCTTC. It specifies CASSPGTPIGFNEQFF. The chain joins TRBV27 to TRBJ2-1, with D maybe TRBD1 (6 bases). There are 16 residues in the CDR3. Germline V gives CDR1 MNHEY, CDR2 SMNVEV (reference sequence). V lost 6 bases and J lost 6, with 21 bases in between.

This clonotype showed up just a few times. The chain recombines TRBV12-3 or TRBV12-4 with TRBJ2-7, with 9 nucleotides matching TRBD1. The CDR3 covers 17 residues. After removal of 3 bases from V and 2 bases from J, the junction contained 11 bases not matched to a gene. The CDR3 DNA reads as TGTGCCAGCAGTTTGAGTCGGGGACAGGGAATCGCCTACGAGCAGTACTTC. Its protein product is CASSLSRGQGIAYEQYF.

In its sample, this clonotype was seen many times. The rearrangement joins TRBV6-1 to TRBJ2-1, with D possibly matching TRBD2 (5 bases). The germline V gene has CDR1 MNHNS and CDR2 SASEGT. This CDR3 is 15 amino acids long. The V end lost 6 bases, the J end lost 3 bases, and 15 bases lay between the germline ends. The CDR3 loop is CASSTRDFGYNEQFF. CDR3 coding DNA: TGTGCCAGCAGCACTAGGGATTTCGGCTACAATGAGCAGTTCTTC.

There are a few counts of this clonotype. The chain is built from TRBV3-1 and TRBJ1-6; maybe TRBD1 (6 bases). V lost 2 bases and J lost 9, with 11 bases in between. Germline values: CDR1 LGHDT, CDR2 YNNKEL (reference sequence). The CDR3 covers 14 residues. CDR3 DNA sequence: TGTGCCAGCAGCCAAACCGGACAGCTTTCACCCCTCCACTTT. Its protein product is CASSQTGQLSPLHF.

The chain joins TRBV6-1 to TRBJ2-3; 8 bases agree with TRBD2. Germline V gene lookup returns CDR1 MNHNS and CDR2 SASEGT. Trimming cost V 1 base and J 6 bases; bases outside gene matches: 3. This CDR3 spans 14 amino acids. The CDR3 region has the DNA TGTGCCAGCAGTGAAGGAGCGGGAGTGGATACGCAGTATTTT. This encodes CASSEGAGVDTQYF.

The chain has TRBV25-1 and TRBJ2-1, with D tentatively TRBD1 or TRBD2 (5 bases each). Looked up from germline, CDR1 is MGHDK and CDR2 is SYGVNS. Trimming cost V 3 bases and J 7 bases, with 10 bases left between them. The CDR3 covers 13 residues. Written as DNA, the CDR3 is TGTGCCAGCAGTGAGGGGCTAGCTAATGAGCAGTTCTTC. It yields the protein CASSEGLANEQFF.

This clonotype came up many times. This chain uses TRBV12-3 or TRBV12-4 with TRBJ1-2, with 7 nucleotides matching TRBD1. Losses at the gene ends were 6 bases for V and 8 bases for J; bases not matched to a gene: 9. The CDR3 is 13 residues long. The CDR3 nucleotides are TGTGCCAGCAGCTTCCGGGACAGAGAGGGCTACACCTTC. It is translated as CASSFRDREGYTF.

There are many counts of this clonotype. The chain recombines TRBV29-1 with TRBJ2-3; D is possibly TRBD2 (6 bases). Germline V gene data show CDR1 as SQVTM and CDR2 as ANQGSEA. The CDR3 loop spans 11 amino acids. The V gene lost 6 bases and the J gene lost 7 bases, with 11 bases spanning the gap. CDR3: CSVLGGNTQYF. The CDR3 DNA reads TGCAGCGTCCTAGGAGGGAATACGCAGTATTTT.

This clonotype was counted at least ten times. The chain links TRBV6-6 to TRBJ1-2; D unresolved. Germline values: CDR1 MNHNY, CDR2 SVGAGI (reference sequence). This CDR3 has 14 amino acids. The V end was cut by 0 bases, the J end by 4 bases, with 9 bases between. In DNA form, the CDR3 reads TGTGCCAGCAGTTACTCACGGGATCTCTATGGCTACACCTTC. As protein: CASSYSRDLYGYTF.